These T cell receptor beta chains were read from a single sample in a study of T cell changes during pregnancy in multiple sclerosis. Only in-frame clones appear in the TCRdb table, and some are missing; sequencing was by immunoSEQ multiplex PCR. Here the sample spans 15,000 to 20,000 clones, almost 96% being singletons. Material: peripheral blood, obtained in the third trimester of pregnancy. These receptor sequences come from a female donor with multiple sclerosis, enrolled in a pregnancy study. Both conserved end residues are trimmed from each CDR3. A D gene is named only where the DNA matches it firmly.

d_call	cdr3_length	v_call	cdr3_aa
NA	14	TRBV7-2	ASSSGRGTDNSPLH
TRBD1	13	TRBV18	ASSDRGQGRTEAF
NA	14	TRBV27	ASSPFWSRARETQY
TRBD1	13	TRBV13	ASSRRDRVSNEQF
NA	14	TRBV18	ASSPRTGLRTDTQY
NA	11	TRBV7-2	ASSLVQGQPQH
TRBD1	13	TRBV28	ASSRLGGNTGELF
TRBD2	14	TRBV5-4	ASSLGDAGGEETQY
NA	13	TRBV18	ASSPRLAEGGEQF
TRBD2	16	TRBV9	ASSIASGGKHSYNEQF
TRBD1	14	TRBV19	ASSIETGVGYNEQF
NA	13	TRBV7-9	ASSFDSQPNQPQH
TRBD2	14	TRBV12-5	ASGIGTSGGIDTQY
NA	15	TRBV7-9	ASSSISTSSHPETQY
TRBD2	12	TRBV30	AWMGGRAVETQY
TRBD1	14	TRBV19	ASTRDRALRSEKLF
NA	11	TRBV12-5	ASGLGEGTEAF